This T cell receptor beta chain was identified in a study of T cell responses to AZD1222 COVID-19 vaccine. Study results and caveats: Spike-specific TCR repertoires showed rising breadth and depth after two AZD1222 doses.

As for this clone: The antigen remains undetermined.

The table came from immunoSEQ multiplex PCR; TCRdb's copy has only in-frame clones and leaves some out. The table lists approximately 150,000 clones, 86% of them singletons. The ends were cut back, 0 bases at V and 4 bases at J, with 17 bases in the middle. The CDR3 has 17 residues. CDR1 and CDR2 (germline): SGHRS, YFSETQ. Second-dose groups at about 4 or about 12 weeks were pooled. The receptor was derived from an adult who received the AZD1222 COVID-19 vaccine. Sequencing was performed on peripheral blood, taken 28 days after the second AZD1222 dose. The rearrangement joins TRBV5-1 to TRBJ1-3; D gene unclear. The chain's CDR3 is CASSLASRSLEGNTIYF. In nucleotides, the CDR3 is TGCGCCAGCAGCTTGGCCTCCAGGTCCCTTGAGGGAAACACCATATATTTT.